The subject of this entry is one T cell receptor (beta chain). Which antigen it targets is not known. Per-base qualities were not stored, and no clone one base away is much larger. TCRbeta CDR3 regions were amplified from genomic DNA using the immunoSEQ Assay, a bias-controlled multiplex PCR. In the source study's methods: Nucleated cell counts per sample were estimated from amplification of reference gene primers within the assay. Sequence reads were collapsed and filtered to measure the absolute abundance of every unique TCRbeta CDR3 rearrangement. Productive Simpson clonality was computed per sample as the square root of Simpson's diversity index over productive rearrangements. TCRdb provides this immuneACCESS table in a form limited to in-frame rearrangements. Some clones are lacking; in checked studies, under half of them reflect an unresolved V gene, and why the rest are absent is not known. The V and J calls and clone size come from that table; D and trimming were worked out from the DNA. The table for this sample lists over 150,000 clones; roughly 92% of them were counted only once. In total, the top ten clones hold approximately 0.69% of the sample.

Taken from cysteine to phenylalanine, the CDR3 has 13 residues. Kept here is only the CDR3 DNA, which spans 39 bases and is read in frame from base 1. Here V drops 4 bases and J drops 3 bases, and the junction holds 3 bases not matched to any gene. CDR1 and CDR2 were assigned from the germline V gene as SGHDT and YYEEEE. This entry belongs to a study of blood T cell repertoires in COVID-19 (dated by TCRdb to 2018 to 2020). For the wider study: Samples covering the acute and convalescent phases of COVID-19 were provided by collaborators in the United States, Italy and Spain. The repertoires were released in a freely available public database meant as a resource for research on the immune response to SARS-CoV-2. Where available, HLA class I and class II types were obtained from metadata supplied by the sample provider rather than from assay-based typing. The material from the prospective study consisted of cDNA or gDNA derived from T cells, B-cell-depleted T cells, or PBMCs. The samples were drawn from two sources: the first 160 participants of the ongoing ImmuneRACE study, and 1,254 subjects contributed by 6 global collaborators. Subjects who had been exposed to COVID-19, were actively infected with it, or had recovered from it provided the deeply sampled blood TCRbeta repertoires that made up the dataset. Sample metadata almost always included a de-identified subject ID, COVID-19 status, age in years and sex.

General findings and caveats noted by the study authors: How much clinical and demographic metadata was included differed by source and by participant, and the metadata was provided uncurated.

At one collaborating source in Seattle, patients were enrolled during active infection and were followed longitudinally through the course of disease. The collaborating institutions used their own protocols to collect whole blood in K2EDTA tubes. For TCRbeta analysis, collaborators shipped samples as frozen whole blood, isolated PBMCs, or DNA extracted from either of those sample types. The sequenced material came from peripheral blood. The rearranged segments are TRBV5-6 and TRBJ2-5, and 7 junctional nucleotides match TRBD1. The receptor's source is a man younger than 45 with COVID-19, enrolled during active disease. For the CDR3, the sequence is CASSPDREETQYF. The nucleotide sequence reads TGTGCCAGCAGCCCCGACAGGGAAGAGACCCAGTACTTC.